What follows is one T cell receptor (beta chain) and its context. This clone appeared a single time. Its antigen is not yet known. Base-call qualities are not available, and no considerably larger clone is one nucleotide away. Using the deep immunoSEQ assay, multiplex PCR amplified TCR CDR3 regions from genomic DNA. Extracted genomic DNA from each cell subset was spread evenly across all wells of several immunoSEQ 96-well plates, with each plate serving as a replicate. For unsorted PBMC, roughly 330 ng genomic DNA, equal to 25,000 to 35,000 T cell genomes, was loaded into each replicate PCR. Unsorted PBMC genomic DNA was sequenced across ten immunoSEQ deep assay plates. Purified libraries were measured with a Qubit 3.0 fluorometer, size-checked on a Bioanalyzer 2100, and measured again with the KAPA Library Quantification kit. Every immunoSEQ 96-well plate was sequenced on a dedicated single-read 150-cycle Illumina NextSeq 550 flow cell. As for how the authors treated the data: Because the immunoSEQ output included only junctional sequences and no quality scores, the filtering could not be the same as the filtering used for full-length reads. To assign V/J genes and CDR3, sequences were annotated using PyIR, a Python wrapper for IgBLAST v1.9, with IMGT germline references. Any read was removed if the V/J assignment was weak (E-value above 1e-6), the CDR3 was missing, or the read contained stop codons, out-of-frame junctions, or ambiguous translated residues. V3J clonotypes were defined by identical inferred V gene, J gene, and CDR3 amino acid sequence. To compute the percentage overlap between repertoires, the number of shared unique clonotypes was divided by the size of the smaller repertoire. Three approaches were used to assess repertoire richness: RTK rarefaction, the Chao1 estimator, and Recon v2.1 estimates of unobserved clonotypes. In its TCRdb copy, this immuneACCESS table keeps in-frame sequences only and misses some clones. Where compared with another copy, unresolved V genes explain less than half of these, and the others have no known cause. V and J calls and clone size come straight from that table; D and trimming were deduced from the DNA. The sample table contains about half a million clones; only one count was recorded for roughly 80% of them. The ten largest clonotypes hold about 13% of the sample.

CDR3 length: 16 amino acids, cysteine to phenylalanine. CDR3 DNA is the only sequence kept; it has 48 bases, read in frame from the first base. Per the germline V gene, SNHLY is the CDR1 and FYNNEI is the CDR2. The V and J ends are trimmed by 6 bases and 1 base, leaving 15 bases between them. The donors were healthy, HIV-negative adults with no recently reported acute infections or vaccinations. Only Caucasian adults living in Nashville, Tennessee, USA were represented among the donors. For unsorted samples, approximately 81 million PBMCs were counted, and genomic DNA was extracted using the QIAamp DNA Blood Mini kit. Blood was obtained by leukapheresis, after which PBMCs were separated by Ficoll-Histopaque density gradient centrifugation and cryopreserved in liquid nitrogen vapor phase. This specimen comes from a study of shared clonotypes between healthy human individuals (TCRdb year 2020). In terms of the full investigation: The cohort included a few men and a couple of women between 18 and 49 years of age. To estimate repertoire size and how much clonotypes are shared between individuals, the study performed deep sequencing of blood TCR repertoires from 4 to 6 healthy adults. To increase sequencing depth and limit assay-specific biases, different laboratories used diverse techniques to prepare libraries and sequence TCR repertoires. Leukapheresis yielded between about 0.94 and 8.9 billion PBMCs per donor. General conclusions and limits of the study: Based on pairwise subsampling, the degree of clonotype sharing among donors was expected to be affected by sequencing depth. The small number of donors limited the genetic and exposure-history diversity represented. Only blood was sampled, and tissue TCR repertoires likely differ from those in blood.

The sequence was collected from a woman aged 40 to 50 in good health. Some clones in this sample may be carry-over from other donors' samples. Specimen: PBMCs. The V gene is TRBV2 and the J gene is TRBJ2-2; too little of a D gene remains to name it. In nucleotides, the sequence is TGTGCCAGCAGCCCCGATCGTCTGCAGAACACCGGGGAGCTGTTTTTT. This codes for CASSPDRLQNTGELFF.